The next 3 T cell receptor beta chains were all read from a single sample in a study of cytomegalovirus exposure and HLA in healthy donors. Libraries were prepared by immunoSEQ multiplex PCR; TCRdb keeps only in-frame clonotypes and omits some of them. The table records under 200,000 clones, about 90% of them present only once. The sample was PBMCs. The receptors were gathered from a woman between 18 and 29 years old in good health and CMV-seropositive.

The rearrangement joins TRBV5-1 to TRBJ2-2; D gene uncertain. Trimming took 0 bases from V and 0 from J, leaving 6 bases between them. The CDR3 sequence is 15 residues long. CDR1 and CDR2 (germline): SGHRS, YFSETQ. CDR3 sequence (DNA): TGCGCCAGCAGCTTGGACAGTTCGAACACCGGGGAGCTGTTTTTT. Translating it yields CASSLDSSNTGELFF.

This rearrangement joins TRBV4-1 to TRBJ1-4; no firm D call. Germline V gives CDR1 MGHRA, CDR2 YSYEKL. Trimming removed 0 bases from V and 4 bases from J, with 9 bases in between. The CDR3 spans 15 residues. The DNA of the CDR3 is TGCGCCAGCAGCCAAGAAAAGGGAGTTAATGAAAAACTGTTTTTT. This sequence encodes CASSQEKGVNEKLFF.

The chain recombines TRBV7-2 with TRBJ2-7, with 8 bases aligning to TRBD1. Trimming cost V 1 base and J 3 bases; bases outside gene matches: 2. Germline CDR1 reads SGHTA; CDR2 reads FQGNSA. This CDR3 spans 14 amino acids. CDR3 region: CASSLGGTGYEQYF. CDR3 in DNA: TGTGCCAGCAGCTTAGGCGGGACAGGCTACGAGCAGTACTTC.